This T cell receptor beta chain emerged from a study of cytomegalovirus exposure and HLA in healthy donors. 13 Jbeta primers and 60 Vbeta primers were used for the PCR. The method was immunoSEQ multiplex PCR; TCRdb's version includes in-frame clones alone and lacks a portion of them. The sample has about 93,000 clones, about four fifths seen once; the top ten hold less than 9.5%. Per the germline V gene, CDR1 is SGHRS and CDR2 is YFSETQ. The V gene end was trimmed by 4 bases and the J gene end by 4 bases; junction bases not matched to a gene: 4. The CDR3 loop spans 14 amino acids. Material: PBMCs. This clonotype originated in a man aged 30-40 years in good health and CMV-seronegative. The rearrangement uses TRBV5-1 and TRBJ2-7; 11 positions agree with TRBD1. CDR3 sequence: CASSAGTGGYEQYF. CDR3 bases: TGCGCCAGCAGCGCCGGGACAGGGGGGTACGAGCAGTACTTC.